What follows describes a single T cell receptor (beta chain). What it recognizes is unknown. One end of the junction varies from germline; a read error may be responsible. Germline CDR1 reads MNHEY; CDR2 reads SVGAGI. This CDR3 region has 11 residues. This entry is derived from a study of T cell repertoires in cytomegalovirus infection. Study summary: Both a matching HLA type and CMV infection were indicated by public TCR beta signatures.

One entry per CDR3 protein results from TCRdb running MiXCR on the reads. The sample includes some 600,000 distinct CDR3 sequences, less than 25% of them seen just once. Study-wide results and limits: HLA-C-restricted CMV-specific TCR beta clonotypes were dominant in the ex vivo response. The study identified carriers of CMV plus the relevant HLA from cumulative public TCR beta family frequency.

Sequencing was done on a sample of CD8+ T cells from PBMCs. The chain joins TRBV6-5 to TRBJ1-1; no definite D call. The TCR originated in a human donor in good health (CMV status not recorded). Some clones in this sample may be carry-over from other donors' samples. The CDR3 spells CANSYGTEAFF. Here the CDR3 DNA reads TGTGCCAACAGTTACGGTACTGAAGCTTTCTTT.